This record looks at one T cell receptor beta chain sequence and its context. This CDR3 region has 14 residues. The germline V gene has CDR1 MGHRA and CDR2 YSYEKL. With 0 bases removed from V and 8 bases from J, the gap between germline ends came to 12 bases. The table came from immunoSEQ multiplex PCR; TCRdb's copy has only in-frame clones and leaves some out. Here the sample spans roughly 40,000 clones, roughly 90% being singletons. The source of the sample is a study of T cell changes during pregnancy in multiple sclerosis. V usage is TRBV4-1 and J usage is TRBJ2-3; no clear D. Material: CD8+ T cells from peripheral blood mononuclear cells, obtained before pregnancy. This TCR was sampled from a female donor with multiple sclerosis, enrolled in a pregnancy study. The chain's CDR3 is CASSQEDPRSTQYF. The CDR3 coding sequence is TGCGCCAGCAGCCAAGAAGATCCCCGGAGTACGCAGTATTTT.